This TCR beta chain was captured in a study of shared clonotypes between healthy human individuals. V lost 0 bases, J lost 11 bases, and 8 bases lay in between. The CDR3 is 11 residues long. The V gene's germline CDR1 is SGHRS and CDR2 YFSETQ. Data came from immunoSEQ multiplex PCR; TCRdb stores just in-frame clones and leaves some out. The data show some 1,600,000 clones, with approximately 98% seen just once and about 0.42% held by the top ten. The receptor's source is a man aged 25 to 45 in good health. Sequenced sample: naive CD4+ T cells sorted from blood. The sample's subset: CD45RA+ positively selected. The chain couples TRBV5-1 to TRBJ1-1; D remains unclear. CDR3 in amino acids: CASSLAGYAFF. The CDR3 bases are TGCGCCAGCAGCTTGGCGGGGTACGCTTTCTTT.